Shown below are 16 T cell receptor beta chains from a single sample sequenced in a study of HIV-infected patients and healthy controls. TCRdb analysed the 5' RACE reads with MiXCR anew, one entry per CDR3 protein. The table includes around 62,000 distinct CDR3 sequences, over 15% detected once. Input material: CD4+ T cells from blood. The receptors stem from a human donor in good health.

This chain links TRBV7-3 with TRBJ2-1; a weak D match, TRBD1 (5 bases). The CDR3 loop spans 15 amino acids. V lost 5 bases to trimming and J lost 0 bases, with 11 bases between them. Germline lookup yields CDR1 SGHTA and CDR2 FQGTGA. CDR3 loop: CASSPQGSSYNEQFF. The CDR3 nucleotides are TGTGCCAGCAGCCCTCAGGGTAGCTCCTACAATGAGCAGTTCTTC.

The rearrangement uses TRBV15 and TRBJ2-1, with 9 nucleotides matching TRBD1. This CDR3 comprises 16 residues. The V gene end was trimmed by 2 bases and the J gene end by 9 bases; junction bases not matched to a gene: 11. Per germline, CDR1 LNHNV and CDR2 YYDKDF (reference sequence). CDR3 nucleotides: TGTGCCACCAGCAGATCCTCCGGGACAGGGTTTCCTGAGCAGTTCTTC. It translates to CATSRSSGTGFPEQFF.

At least ten counts were recorded for this clonotype. The chain has TRBV27 and TRBJ2-1; D remains unclear. This CDR3 has 15 amino acids. Between the trimmed V and J ends, which lost 4 bases and 0 bases, there was a span of 10 bases. The germline CDR1 and CDR2 sequences are MNHEY and SMNVEV (reference sequence). CDR3 bases: TGTGCCAGCAGTTCAACTGCGTACTCCTACAATGAGCAGTTCTTC. This codes for CASSSTAYSYNEQFF.

J is TRBJ2-7 and V is TRBV6-2 or TRBV6-3, with a tentative D call TRBD1 (6 bases). The CDR3 runs 14 residues. Germline CDR1 MNHEY, CDR2 SVGEGT. Trimming stripped 2 bases from V and 3 bases from J, with 11 bases between. The CDR3 protein is CASSYGDRSYEQYF. CDR3 DNA: TGTGCCAGCAGTTACGGAGACAGGAGCTACGAGCAGTACTTC.

The table lists this clonotype with a few counts. The chain has TRBV5-6 and TRBJ1-2; maybe TRBD1 (6 bases). Germline CDR1 reads SGHDT; CDR2 reads YYEEEE. The CDR3 runs 14 residues. Trimming removed 2 bases from V and 7 bases from J, with 15 bases in between. The CDR3 DNA reads as TGTGCCAGCAGCTTTGGGGGGCCTTCTTCTGGCTACACCTTC. As protein: CASSFGGPSSGYTF.

This clonotype was seen more than once but under ten times. The chain has TRBV5-5 and TRBJ2-5; the D is unclear. Germline V gene sequence: CDR1 SGHKS, CDR2 YYEKEE (reference sequence). CDR3 size: 12 residues. Trimming stripped 2 bases from V and 3 bases from J, with 5 bases between. CDR3 in DNA: TGTGCCAGCAGCTTCGGAGAAGAGACCCAGTACTTC. Residues: CASSFGEETQYF.

This clonotype was seen ten or more times. V usage is TRBV9 and J usage is TRBJ2-3, with 7 positions matching TRBD2. The J segment lost 2 bases and the V segment lost 4 bases, leaving 10 bases of the junction unmatched. Germline V CDR1 and CDR2: SGDLS, YYNGEE. The CDR3 totals 16 residues. In nucleotides, the CDR3 is TGTGCCAGCAGCCCCGTGGCAGCGGGGCCCACAGATACGCAGTATTTT. Translation: CASSPVAAGPTDTQYF.

This clonotype was counted at least ten times. The rearrangement uses TRBV4-1 and TRBJ2-7; 9 bases align to TRBD1. V shed 1 base, J shed 6 bases, and the junction held 7 bases outside the gene matches. CDR1 is MGHRA, CDR2 YSYEKL, per germline. The CDR3 loop spans 15 amino acids. This CDR3 is CASSQAPGTGTEQYF. CDR3 in DNA: TGCGCCAGCAGCCAAGCCCCCGGGACAGGGACCGAGCAGTACTTC.

The V gene is TRBV25-1, the J gene TRBJ2-4, with D perhaps TRBD2 (6 bases). CDR3 length: 15 amino acids. Germline assignment: CDR1 MGHDK and CDR2 SYGVNS. V gave up 4 bases and J gave up 0 bases, with 10 bases separating them. The CDR3 DNA reads as TGTGCCAGCAGTGTCCGGGGACTAGCCAAAAACATTCAGTACTTC. It is translated as CASSVRGLAKNIQYF.

The chain links TRBV6-1 to TRBJ1-5; 7 bases align to TRBD1. The CDR3 runs to 14 residues. CDR1 is MNHNS, CDR2 SASEGT, per germline. V lost 6 bases to trimming and J lost 7 bases; unmatched junction nucleotides: 9. Written as DNA, the CDR3 is TGTGCCAGCAGGGGACAGACAGGCGGGCAGCCCCAGCATTTT. Translated, it gives CASRGQTGGQPQHF.

This clonotype was counted many times. This sequence joins TRBV12-3 or TRBV12-4 and TRBJ1-5; D is possibly TRBD1 (5 bases). The CDR3 covers 16 residues. V lost 5 bases, J lost 2 bases, and 16 bases lay in between. The CDR3 region is CASSAKQGRGNQPQHF. The CDR3 DNA sequence: TGTGCCAGCAGTGCGAAGCAGGGAAGGGGCAATCAGCCCCAGCATTTT.

The V call is TRBV5-1, the J call TRBJ1-1; D remains unclear. The CDR3 loop spans 13 amino acids. CDR1 and CDR2 (germline): SGHRS, YFSETQ. Trimming stripped 4 bases from V and 0 bases from J, with 7 bases between. DNA for the CDR3: TGCGCCAGCAGCCAAAGAATGAACACTGAAGCTTTCTTT. It translates to CASSQRMNTEAFF.

This clonotype was detected ten times or more. The rearrangement joins TRBV10-3 to TRBJ2-1; 10 nucleotides align to TRBD2. The V gene end was trimmed by 5 bases and the J gene end by 2 bases; junction bases not matched to a gene: 6. The CDR3 is 16 residues long. The V gene's germline CDR1 is ENHRY and CDR2 SYGVKD. As DNA, the CDR3 is TGTGCCATCAGTACCGTCCTAGCGGGGGCCTACAATGAGCAGTTCTTC. Residues: CAISTVLAGAYNEQFF.

The CDR3 DNA reads as TGTGCCAGCAGCCTTGCGGGAGGGGATACGCAGTATTTT. It specifies CASSLAGGDTQYF. The V call is TRBV7-2, the J call TRBJ2-3; 9 bases line up with TRBD2. CDR3 length: 13 residues. Germline V CDR1 and CDR2: SGHTA, FQGNSA. The V and J ends lost 5 bases and 6 bases, in that order; junction bases with no gene match: 3.

The V and J genes are TRBV20-1 and TRBJ1-1; possibly TRBD1 for D (5 bases). V was cut by 6 bases and J by 2 bases, with 19 bases left in between. Germline V gene sequence: CDR1 DFQATT, CDR2 SNEGSKA (reference sequence). CDR3 size: 15 residues. The CDR3 DNA reads as TGCAGTGCCCCGTCAGCGGGGGGTTTTAACACTGAAGCTTTCTTT. Translated: CSAPSAGGFNTEAFF.

The V and J genes are TRBV6-1 and TRBJ1-5, with a weak D call TRBD1 (6 bases). The germline CDR1 and CDR2 sequences are MNHNS and SASEGT. This CDR3 comprises 18 residues. With 2 bases removed from V and 2 bases from J, the gap between germline ends came to 19 bases. CDR3 residues: CASSEPWRGGRGNQPQHF. CDR3 DNA: TGTGCCAGCAGTGAACCATGGAGGGGGGGAAGGGGCAATCAGCCCCAGCATTTT.